This entry features one T cell receptor beta chain sequence. These data originate in a study of shared T cell receptors in the human thymus. Germline V gene lookup returns CDR1 SGHDN and CDR2 FVKESK. The CDR3 spans 16 residues. V was clipped by 5 bases and J by 6 bases; unmatched bases: 12. Repertoires were generated with immunoSEQ multiplex PCR, while TCRdb's copy carries only in-frame clones and drops some. The table lists 500,000 to 850,000 clones, more than 75% of them singletons. Separately, the same data were catalogued under a study of human thymus T cells. That work states: Having corrective surgery for congenital heart defects, healthy Finnish infants were the ones who donated. In corrective heart surgery, resections were taken, and these provided the thymus tissue. Gene usage (both V and J) appeared biased in thymic and blood repertoires. Related research found strongly overlapping thymic repertoires in unrelated individuals.

The source material was thymocytes. The chain combines TRBV14 with TRBJ2-2, with 7 bases matching TRBD1. The TCR comes from a boy younger than two with a congenital heart defect. The CDR3 loop is CASSATSRGSSGELFF. CDR3 coding DNA: TGTGCCAGCAGCGCCACGTCCAGGGGGTCCTCCGGGGAGCTGTTTTTT.